The TCR beta chain described here comes from a study of T cell clonotyping in hematopoietic cell transplantation. Study-level findings and limits: Pathologically expanded recipient clonotypes increased progressively from day 30 to day 180 as diversity fell.

This CDR3 spans 15 amino acids. V gave up 6 bases and J gave up 1 base; unmatched junction bases: 5. Looked up from germline, CDR1 is LNHDA and CDR2 is SQIVND (reference sequence). Concerning this clone itself: Its antigen is as yet unknown.

The protocol was immunoSEQ multiplex PCR, while the TCRdb copy is restricted to in-frame clones and leaves out a portion. The profile shows roughly 10,000 clones, about 79% of them singletons. Material: peripheral blood mononuclear cells, obtained 180 days after allogeneic stem cell transplant. The chain carries TRBV19 and TRBJ2-3; the match to TRBD2 covers 9 bases. This receptor was taken from a female patient aged 45-65 years who had an allogeneic stem cell transplant from a related donor, so the T cells may come from the graft donor. Some clones in this sample may be carry-over from other donors' samples. CDR3 bases: TGTGCCAGTAGAACTAGACTAGCGGGCACAGATACGCAGTATTTT. As protein: CASRTRLAGTDTQYF.